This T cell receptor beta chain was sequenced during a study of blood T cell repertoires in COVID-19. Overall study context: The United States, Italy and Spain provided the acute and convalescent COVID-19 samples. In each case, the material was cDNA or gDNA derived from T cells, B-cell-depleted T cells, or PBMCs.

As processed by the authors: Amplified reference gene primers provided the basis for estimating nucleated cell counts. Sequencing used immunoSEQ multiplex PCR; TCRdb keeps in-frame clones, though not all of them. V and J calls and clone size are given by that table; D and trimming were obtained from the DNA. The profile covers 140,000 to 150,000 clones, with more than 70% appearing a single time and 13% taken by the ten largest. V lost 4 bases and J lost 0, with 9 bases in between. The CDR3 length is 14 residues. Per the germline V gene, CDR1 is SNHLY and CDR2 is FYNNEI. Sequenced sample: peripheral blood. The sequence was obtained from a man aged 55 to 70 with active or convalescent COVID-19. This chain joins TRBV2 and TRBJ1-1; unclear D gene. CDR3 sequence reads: CASSVNSLNTEAFF. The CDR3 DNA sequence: TGTGCCAGCAGTGTGAACAGTTTGAACACTGAAGCTTTCTTT.